One and the same sample provided the 25 T cell receptor beta chains below, sequenced in a study of T cells in Graves' hyperthyroidism and ophthalmopathy. Template material for amplifying TCR beta CDR3 regions consisted of RNA transcripts. The study used the HTBI primer set for a first-round RT-PCR of the TCR CDR3. Using its own MiXCR run on the multiplex PCR reads, TCRdb lists one record per CDR3 protein. The sample lists about 560,000 distinct CDR3 sequences; around 42% were seen once. The sequenced sample was peripheral blood or thyroid tissue (not recorded which). The receptors were sampled from a woman aged 18 to 35 with Graves' hyperthyroidism.

This clonotype showed up many times. Here the CDR3 DNA reads TGTGCCAGCCAGTTCAACACTAACTATGGCTACACCTTC. Its translation is CASQFNTNYGYTF. The chain has TRBV12-3 or TRBV12-4 and TRBJ1-2, with no clear D. V was clipped by 8 bases and J by 0 bases, with 10 bases between them. The CDR3 extends over 13 amino acids.

The rearrangement uses TRBV7-8 and TRBJ1-1; no clear D. The CDR3 length is 14 residues. Trimming took off 6 bases at V and 5 bases at J, with 16 bases between the two ends. Germline V gene lookup returns CDR1 SGHVS and CDR2 FQNEAQ. The CDR3: CASSRPRLGTEAFF. The CDR3 region has the DNA TGTGCCAGCAGTCGCCCCCGGCTTGGGACTGAAGCTTTCTTT. Full variable domain (outside the CDR3, taken from reference TRBV7-8 and TRBJ1-1): GAGVSQSPRYKVAKRGQDVALRCDPISGHVSLFWYQQALGQGPEFLTYFQNEAQLDKSGLPSDRFFAERPEGSVSTLKIQRTQQEDSAVYLCASSRPRLGTEAFFGQGTRLTVV.

The V gene is TRBV6-5, the J gene TRBJ1-1; D might be TRBD1 (6 bases). V lost 8 bases and J lost 1, with 20 bases in between. From germline, CDR1 is MNHEY and CDR2 SVGAGI. The CDR3 is made up of 16 amino acids. The DNA for the CDR3 is TGTGCCAGCTCACCGGACCAATTCAGGGGGAACACTGAAGCTTTCTTT. It is translated as CASSPDQFRGNTEAFF.

This clonotype was seen a few times. The rearrangement uses TRBV27 and TRBJ1-2; 8 bases align to TRBD1. After removal of 6 bases from V and 7 bases from J, the junction contained 4 bases not matched to a gene. Germline V CDR1 and CDR2: MNHEY, SMNVEV (reference sequence). The CDR3 loop spans 12 amino acids. The CDR3 region is CASSETGAGYTF. The CDR3 DNA sequence: TGTGCCAGCAGCGAGACAGGGGCTGGCTACACCTTC.

This clonotype was detected ten times or more. J is TRBJ2-7 and V is TRBV7-2, with D perhaps matching TRBD2 (5 bases). V was clipped by 3 bases and J by 0 bases, with 12 bases between them. Germline V lookup: CDR1 SGHTA, CDR2 FQGNSA. The CDR3 sequence is 15 residues long. CDR3 loop: CASSFLSGSSYEQYF. For the CDR3, the DNA is TGTGCCAGCAGCTTCCTGTCGGGGAGCTCCTACGAGCAGTACTTC.

This chain uses TRBV11-1 with TRBJ2-7; D may be TRBD1 (6 bases). V was trimmed by 5 bases and J by 6 bases, leaving 32 bases between them. This CDR3 region has 19 residues. Germline-derived CDR1 and CDR2 are SGHAT and FQDESV (reference sequence). The CDR3 is CASSPGRVGQTFYYPEQYF. CDR3 sequence (DNA): TGTGCCAGCAGCCCGGGGCGGGTTGGACAGACATTCTACTACCCCGAGCAGTACTTC.

The CDR3 loop reads CASSFGTSTEAFF. The CDR3 region has the DNA TGTGCCAGCAGCTTCGGGACGAGCACTGAAGCTTTCTTT. This chain joins TRBV25-1 and TRBJ1-1; the D gene is possibly TRBD1 (5 bases). Germline CDR1 MGHDK, CDR2 SYGVNS. V was pared by 6 bases and J by 4 bases, with 12 bases between. The CDR3 has 13 residues.

This clonotype turned up a few times. The chain is built from TRBV7-3 and TRBJ2-2; 13 bases are a match to TRBD2. The CDR3 is 17 residues long. V trimming: 5 bases; J trimming: 3 bases; junction bases outside the gene matches: 6. Germline V gene sequence: CDR1 SGHTA, CDR2 FQGTGA. CDR3 amino acids: CASSQDGLAGDTGELFF. The CDR3 DNA reads TGTGCCAGCAGCCAAGATGGACTAGCGGGGGACACCGGGGAGCTGTTTTTT.

The chain couples TRBV25-1 to TRBJ2-3, with 13 nucleotides matching TRBD2. The CDR3 is made up of 16 amino acids. Germline lookup yields CDR1 MGHDK and CDR2 SYGVNS. V gave up 3 bases and J gave up 8 bases; unmatched junction bases: 8. The CDR3 DNA sequence: TGTGCCAGCAGTGACTGGACTAGCGGGAGTGCAGGTACGCAGTATTTT. Encoded protein: CASSDWTSGSAGTQYF.

The J gene is TRBJ1-4, the V gene TRBV2, with 8 bases that match TRBD1. V lost 6 bases to trimming and J lost 7 bases; unmatched junction nucleotides: 4. This CDR3 region has 13 residues. CDR1 is SNHLY, CDR2 FYNNEI, per germline. The DNA of the CDR3 is TGTGCCAGCAGGGCGACAGGGGCTGAAAAACTGTTTTTT. It translates to CASRATGAEKLFF.

At least ten counts were recorded for this clonotype. This chain uses TRBV2 with TRBJ1-6; weak D call: TRBD1 (5 bases). Germline assignment: CDR1 SNHLY and CDR2 FYNNEI. Trimming pared 2 bases from V and 8 bases from J, leaving 13 bases between. The CDR3 totals 15 residues. Written as DNA, the CDR3 is TGTGCCAGCAGTGAAAATCGCGGGGCGGATTCACCCCTCCACTTT. Its protein is CASSENRGADSPLHF.

The chain carries TRBV19 and TRBJ1-5; the match to TRBD1 covers 9 bases. Germline CDR1 reads LNHDA; CDR2 reads SQIVND (reference sequence). The V segment lost 1 base and the J segment 7 bases; nucleotides outside the gene matches: 5. The CDR3 covers 15 residues. The CDR3 sequence: CASSIGDRERQPQHF. The DNA for the CDR3 is TGTGCCAGTAGTATAGGGGACAGGGAAAGGCAGCCCCAGCATTTT.

This clonotype has a handful of counts. The chain carries TRBV25-1 and TRBJ2-3, with TRBD2 matching over 8 bases. CDR1 MGHDK and CDR2 SYGVNS come from the germline V gene. The V segment lost 4 bases and the J segment 1 base; nucleotides outside the gene matches: 10. This CDR3 contains 17 residues. The CDR3 coding sequence is TGTGCCAGCAGTGTTCGACCGGGAGGGAGTGGCACAGATACGCAGTATTTT. Its protein product is CASSVRPGGSGTDTQYF.

The J gene is TRBJ1-2, the V gene TRBV2; TRBD1 might be the D (5 bases). V was trimmed by 4 bases and J by 4 bases, leaving 13 bases between them. Germline V CDR1 and CDR2: SNHLY, FYNNEI. The CDR3 length is 14 residues. CDR3: CASSGGPLSYGYTF. CDR3 nucleotides: TGTGCCAGCAGTGGGGGCCCGTTAAGCTATGGCTACACCTTC.

The chain uses TRBV10-3 and TRBJ1-1; weak D call: TRBD1 (6 bases). V dropped 2 bases and J dropped 1 base, with 11 bases sitting between them. The germline V gene has CDR1 ENHRY and CDR2 SYGVKD. This CDR3 is built from 15 residues. The CDR3 protein is CAISEPGTPNTEAFF. The CDR3 DNA is TGTGCCATCAGTGAGCCAGGGACACCGAACACTGAAGCTTTCTTT.

This clonotype was counted only a few times. The gene calls are TRBV20-1 and TRBJ2-5; tentatively, D is TRBD1 (6 bases). Trimming shortened V by 6 bases and J by 2 bases, and 13 bases separated the two germline ends. The CDR3 is made up of 13 amino acids. Germline CDR1 DFQATT, CDR2 SNEGSKA (reference sequence). CDR3 sequence reads: CSAGQGRQETQYF. The CDR3 DNA is TGCAGTGCAGGGCAGGGGCGGCAAGAGACCCAGTACTTC.

The J gene is TRBJ2-7, the V gene TRBV7-9, with a possible D match to TRBD2 (6 bases). This CDR3 contains 15 residues. CDR1 and CDR2 (germline): SEHNR, FQNEAQ (reference sequence). The V and J ends lost 5 bases and 2 bases respectively, with 16 bases between them. The CDR3 bases are TGTGCCAGCAGCGCATCGGGAGAGTCACCCTACGAGCAGTACTTC. Translation: CASSASGESPYEQYF.

This chain links TRBV7-3 with TRBJ2-5; TRBD1 agrees at 8 bases. This CDR3 region has 14 residues. CDR1 SGHTA and CDR2 FQGTGA come from the germline V gene. The V and J ends lost 8 bases and 2 bases, in that order; junction bases with no gene match: 7. CDR3 amino acids: CASSPRQGQETQYF. Written as DNA, the CDR3 is TGTGCCAGCTCACCTAGACAGGGGCAAGAGACCCAGTACTTC.

This clonotype was observed at least ten times. The chain employs TRBV10-3 and TRBJ2-7; D is ambiguous. Germline V gene sequence: CDR1 ENHRY, CDR2 SYGVKD. CDR3 length: 13 amino acids. V lost 5 bases, J lost 1 base, and 9 bases lay in between. CDR3 DNA sequence: TGTGCCATCAGTCCCGACGGGTCCTACGAGCAGTACTTC. Translated: CAISPDGSYEQYF.

The chain uses TRBV20-1 and TRBJ2-3, with unresolved D. The CDR3 spans 13 residues. The germline V gene has CDR1 DFQATT and CDR2 SNEGSKA (reference sequence). The V end lost 0 bases, the J end lost 2 bases, and 6 bases lay between the germline ends. This chain's CDR3 is CSARDLPTDTQYF. The CDR3 DNA follows: TGCAGTGCTAGAGACTTACCCACAGATACGCAGTATTTT.

Ten or more counts support this clonotype. The V and J genes are TRBV7-9 and TRBJ1-5; 10 bases map to TRBD1. CDR3 length: 15 residues. With 5 bases clipped from V and 4 bases from J, the junction kept 5 bases outside the gene matches. In germline, CDR1 is SEHNR, CDR2 FQNEAQ (reference sequence). The chain's CDR3 is CASSGGQGQNQPQHF. The CDR3 DNA follows: TGTGCCAGCAGCGGGGGACAGGGGCAAAATCAGCCCCAGCATTTT.

The rearrangement uses TRBV2 and TRBJ2-6; no reliable D call. Germline CDR1 and CDR2: SNHLY and FYNNEI. CDR3 length: 14 amino acids. The V and J ends lost 10 bases and 0 bases respectively, with 10 bases between them. The CDR3: CANNENSGANVLTF. CDR3 coding DNA: TGTGCCAACAATGAAAACTCTGGGGCCAACGTCCTGACTTTC.

A note on this clonotype: The junction departs from the called germline gene at one end, perhaps through a read error. The chain carries TRBV24-1 and TRBJ1-1; possible D gene TRBD1, 6 bases. Per the germline V gene, CDR1 is KGHDR and CDR2 is SFDVKD. The CDR3 runs to 15 residues. CDR3 sequence reads: CATSDAGQGNTEAFF. The CDR3 DNA reads as TGTGCCACCAGTGATGCAGGGCAGGGGAACACTGAGGCTTTCTTT.

In its sample, this clonotype was seen a few times. The V gene is TRBV7-3, the J gene TRBJ2-5; D possibly matches TRBD1 or TRBD2 (7 bases each). Germline V gene data show CDR1 as SGHTA and CDR2 as FQGTGA. With 5 bases removed from V and 3 bases from J, the gap between germline ends came to 13 bases. The length of the CDR3 is 14 residues. The CDR3 protein is CASSPQGGEETQYF. The CDR3, as DNA: TGTGCCAGCAGCCCGCAGGGGGGGGAAGAGACCCAGTACTTC.

This clonotype was counted many times. The CDR3 DNA sequence: TGTGCCAGCAGCCTAGAACCTAACTCCTACGAGCAGTACTTC. It is translated as CASSLEPNSYEQYF. The genes are TRBV7-2 and TRBJ2-7; D uncertain. Germline V gene data show CDR1 as SGHTA and CDR2 as FQGNSA. This CDR3 has 14 residues. V gave up 5 bases and J gave up 0 bases, with 11 bases separating them.